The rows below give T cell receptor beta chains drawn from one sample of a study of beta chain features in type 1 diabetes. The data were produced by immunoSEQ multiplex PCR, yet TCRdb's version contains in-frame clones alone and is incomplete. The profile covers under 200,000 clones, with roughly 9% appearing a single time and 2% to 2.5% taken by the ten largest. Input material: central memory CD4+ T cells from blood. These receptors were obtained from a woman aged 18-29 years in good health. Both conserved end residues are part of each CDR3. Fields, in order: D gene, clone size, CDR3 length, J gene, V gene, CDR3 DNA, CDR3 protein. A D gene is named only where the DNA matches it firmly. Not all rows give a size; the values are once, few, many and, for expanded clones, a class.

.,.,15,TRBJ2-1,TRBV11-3,TGTGCCAGCAGCTTAGGGGGGCAGAGCTACAATGAGCAGTTCTTC,CASSLGGQSYNEQFF
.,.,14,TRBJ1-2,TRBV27,TGTGCCAGCAGTTCGGACAGCGAAACATCACGCTACACCTTC,CASSSDSETSRYTF
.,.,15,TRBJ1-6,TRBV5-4,TGTGCCAGCAGCAGTGCCCGGGAGGGTGCTTCACCCCTCCACTTT,CASSSAREGASPLHF
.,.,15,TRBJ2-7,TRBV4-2,TGTGCCAGCAGCCAAGGCACGACTAGCTCCTACGAGCAGTACTTC,CASSQGTTSSYEQYF
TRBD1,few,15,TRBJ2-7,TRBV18,TGTGCCAGCTCACCACCCGTGGCAGGGGGCTACGAGCAGTACTTC,CASSPPVAGGYEQYF
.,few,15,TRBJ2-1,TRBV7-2,TGTGCCAGCAGCTTAGAGAGGCTAGCCATAAATGAGCAGTTCTTC,CASSLERLAINEQFF
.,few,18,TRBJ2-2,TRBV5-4,TGTGCCAGCAGCCAAGAGGAGGGCGGGTTCCTGAACACCGGGGAGCTGTTTTTT,CASSQEEGGFLNTGELFF
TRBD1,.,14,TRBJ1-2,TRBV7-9,TGTGCCAGCAGCGCCGCAGGGGGCAGAGGTGGCTACACCTTC,CASSAAGGRGGYTF
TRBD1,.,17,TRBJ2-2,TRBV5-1,TGCGCCAGCAGCGTACTATCCGGGACAGATGAGGCCGGGGAGCTGTTTTTT,CASSVLSGTDEAGELFF
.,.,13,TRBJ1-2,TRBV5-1,TGCGCCAGCAGTTCCCAGGGGAGTCATGGCTACACCTTC,CASSSQGSHGYTF
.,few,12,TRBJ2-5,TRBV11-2,TGTGCCAGCAGCTCGGGGGAAGGGACCCAGTACTTC,CASSSGEGTQYF
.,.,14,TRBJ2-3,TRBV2,TGTGCCAGCGGGCCGGGACACCCCACAGATACGCAGTATTTT,CASGPGHPTDTQYF
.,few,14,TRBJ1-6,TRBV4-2,TGTGCCAGCAGCCAAGGGCGGGGCGGCTCACCCCTCCACTTT,CASSQGRGGSPLHF
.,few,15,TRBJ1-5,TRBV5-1,TGCGCCAGCAGCTTGGCGGGCCCCAGGGAATCGCCCCAGCATTTT,CASSLAGPRESPQHF
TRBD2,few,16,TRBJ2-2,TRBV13,TGTGCCAGCAGCTCCCGGGCGGGGGCGAACACCGGGGAGCTGTTTTTT,CASSSRAGANTGELFF
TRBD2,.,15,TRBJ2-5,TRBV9,TGTGCCAGCAGCGTAGCGGGAGGGCCACAAGAGACCCAGTACTTC,CASSVAGGPQETQYF
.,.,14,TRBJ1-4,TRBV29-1,TGCAGCGTTGTGGGGGCGCGGAGTAATGAAAAACTGTTTTTT,CSVVGARSNEKLFF
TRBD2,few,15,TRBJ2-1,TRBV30,TGTGCCTGGAGCCTGCCAACAGCGGGGGGGAGAGAGCAGTTCTTC,CAWSLPTAGGREQFF
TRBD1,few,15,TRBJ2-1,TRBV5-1,TGCGCCAGCAGCCTCAATGGACAGGACTACAATGAGCAGTTCTTC,CASSLNGQDYNEQFF
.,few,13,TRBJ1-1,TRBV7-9,TGTGCCAGCAGCTTAACTAGGGACACTGAAGCTTTCTTT,CASSLTRDTEAFF
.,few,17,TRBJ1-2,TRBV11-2,TGTGCCAGCAGCTTAAGTGTCGGGACAAGCATCAACTATGGCTACACCTTC,CASSLSVGTSINYGYTF
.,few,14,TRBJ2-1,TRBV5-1,TGCGCCAGCAGCTTGCGCGCGGGAATCAATGAGCAGTTCTTC,CASSLRAGINEQFF
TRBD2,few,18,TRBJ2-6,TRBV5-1,TGCGCCAGCAGCGCCGGGACTAGCGGGAACTCTGGGGCCAACGTCCTGACTTTC,CASSAGTSGNSGANVLTF
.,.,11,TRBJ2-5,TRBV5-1,TGCGCCAGCTCAGATTGGGAGACCCAGTACTTC,CASSDWETQYF
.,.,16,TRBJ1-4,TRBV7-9,TGTGCCAGCAGCTTTGGACAGAGTAGGGCTAATGAAAAACTGTTTTTT,CASSFGQSRANEKLFF
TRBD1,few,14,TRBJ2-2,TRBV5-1,TGCGCCAGCAGCAATCAGGGGGCCCACGGGGAGCTGTTTTTT,CASSNQGAHGELFF
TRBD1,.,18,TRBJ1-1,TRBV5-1,TGCGCCAGCAGGCCCGACTTAACCCACAGGGGCCTGCGGACTGAAGCTTTCTTT,CASRPDLTHRGLRTEAFF
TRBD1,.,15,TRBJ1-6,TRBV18,TGTGCCAGCTCACCACGCGGGACAGAGAATTCACCCCTCCACTTT,CASSPRGTENSPLHF
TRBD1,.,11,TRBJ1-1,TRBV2,TGTGCCAGCAGTGGACAGGGAGAGGCTTTCTTT,CASSGQGEAFF
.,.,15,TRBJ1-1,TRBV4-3,TGCGCCAGCAGCCAAGGAGTGGGAGGGAACACTGAAGCTTTCTTT,CASSQGVGGNTEAFF
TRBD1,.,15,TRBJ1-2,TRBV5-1,TGCGCCAGCAGCCTGGATGGACAGGGCCATCAAGGCTACACCTTC,CASSLDGQGHQGYTF
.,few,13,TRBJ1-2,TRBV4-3,TGCGCCAGCAGCCCCGAGGGAATCAGGGGCTACACCTTC,CASSPEGIRGYTF
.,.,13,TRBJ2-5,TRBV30,TGTGCCTGGAGTGTACAAAGTAAAGAGACCCAGTACTTC,CAWSVQSKETQYF
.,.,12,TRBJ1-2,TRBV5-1,TGCGCCAGCAGCGTTGACAGCTATGGCTACACCTTC,CASSVDSYGYTF
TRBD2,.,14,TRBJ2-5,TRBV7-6,TGTGCCAGCAGCCAGACTAGCGGGACGGAGACCCAGTACTTC,CASSQTSGTETQYF
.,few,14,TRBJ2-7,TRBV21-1,TGTGCCAGCAGCAAAGGTCAGGCTACCTACGAGCAGTACTTC,CASSKGQATYEQYF
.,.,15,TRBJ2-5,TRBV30,TGTGCCTGGATTCCTAAAGGGAGATCCCAAGAGACCCAGTACTTC,CAWIPKGRSQETQYF
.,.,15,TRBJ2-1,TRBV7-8,TGTGCCAGCAGCTTACGGGGGAGCTCCTACAATGAGCAGTTCTTC,CASSLRGSSYNEQFF
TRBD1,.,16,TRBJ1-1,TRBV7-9,TGTGCCAGCAGCAACCGACAGGGAACGATGGGGACTGAAGCTTTCTTT,CASSNRQGTMGTEAFF
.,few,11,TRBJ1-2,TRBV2,TGTGCCAGCCGGGTCTCCTATGGCTACACCTTC,CASRVSYGYTF
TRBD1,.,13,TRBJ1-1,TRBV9,TGTGCCAGCAGCGTCGACAGGGGAACTGAAGCTTTCTTT,CASSVDRGTEAFF
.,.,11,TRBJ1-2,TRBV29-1,TGCAGCGTTGACGGGGGAGGTGGCTACACCTTC,CSVDGGGGYTF
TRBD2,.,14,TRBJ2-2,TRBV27,TGTGCCAGCAGACGGGACTACCAGACCGGGGAGCTGTTTTTT,CASRRDYQTGELFF